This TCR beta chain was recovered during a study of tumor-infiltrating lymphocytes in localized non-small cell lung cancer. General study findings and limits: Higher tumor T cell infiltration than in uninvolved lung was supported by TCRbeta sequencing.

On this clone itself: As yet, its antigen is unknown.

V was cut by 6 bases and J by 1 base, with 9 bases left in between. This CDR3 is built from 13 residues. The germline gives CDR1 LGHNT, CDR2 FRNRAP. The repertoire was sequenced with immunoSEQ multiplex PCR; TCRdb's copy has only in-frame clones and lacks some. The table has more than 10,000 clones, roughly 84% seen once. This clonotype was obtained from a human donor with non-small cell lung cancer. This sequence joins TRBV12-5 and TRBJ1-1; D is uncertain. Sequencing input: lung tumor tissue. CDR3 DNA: TGTGCTAGTGGACGACCGAGGAACACTGAAGCTTTCTTT. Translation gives CASGRPRNTEAFF.